These T cell receptor beta chains were read from a single sample in a study of T cell responses to AZD1222 COVID-19 vaccine. Clones were read by immunoSEQ multiplex PCR, and TCRdb kept only the in-frame ones, dropping some. The data contain 180,000 or so clones, around 90% of them singletons. Sequencing used peripheral blood, obtained 28 days after the second AZD1222 dose. The receptor source for this set is an adult who received the AZD1222 COVID-19 vaccine. Each CDR3 is given with its conserved first and last residue. D genes are given only for firm matches. Only part of the rows carry a size: once, few, many, or a class if the clone is expanded.

j_call d_call v_call clone_size cdr3_nt cdr3_aa
TRBJ2-7 - TRBV4-2 - TGTGCCAGCAGCCAAGGGGGCAGAGGGGACGAGCAGTACTTC CASSQGGRGDEQYF
TRBJ2-7 - TRBV5-6 - TGTGCCCCTAAGGGGGGGCGGGGGTACGAGCAGTACTTC CAPKGGRGYEQYF
TRBJ1-1 TRBD1 TRBV5-1 - TGCGCCAGCAGCCCGGGACAGAGGAACACTGAAGCTTTCTTT CASSPGQRNTEAFF
TRBJ2-7 TRBD2 TRBV5-4 - TGTGCCAGCAGGGCCGGGACTAGCCCTGGCGAGCAGTACTTC CASRAGTSPGEQYF
TRBJ2-7 TRBD1 TRBV11-3 - TGTGCCAGCAGCCTTGACAGGGGGCGCGAGCAGTACTTC CASSLDRGREQYF
TRBJ1-6 - TRBV27 once TGTGCCAGCAGTTTAACCCCCGCCGATAATTCACCCCTCCACTTT CASSLTPADNSPLHF
TRBJ2-7 TRBD1 TRBV28 - TGTGCCAGCAGTTCGGGACAGGACTACGAGCAGTACTTC CASSSGQDYEQYF
TRBJ2-5 - TRBV24-1 - TGTGCCACCAGTGACCAGGACGAGCCCAGGTACCAAGAGACCCAGTACTTC CATSDQDEPRYQETQYF
TRBJ2-7 TRBD1 TRBV27 - TGTGCCAGCGAGAGGGACAGGGGGCCATCCTACGAGCAGTACTTC CASERDRGPSYEQYF
TRBJ1-6 TRBD1 TRBV5-1 - TGCGCCAGTACGACAGGGGGCTCCTATAATTCACCCCTCCACTTT CASTTGGSYNSPLHF
TRBJ1-2 - TRBV3-1/TRBV3-2 - TGTGCCAGCAGTCACGCCGGGGGGAGAGGGGATGGCTACACCTTC CASSHAGGRGDGYTF
TRBJ2-3 TRBD2 TRBV19 - TGTGCCAGTCGACGCAGCGGGAGGGGAGTTTCTAGCACAGATACGCAGTATTTT CASRRSGRGVSSTDTQYF
TRBJ2-3 - TRBV1 - TGCACCAGCAACCCGGGACTAGCGGGGGGGCCGGATACGCAGTATTTT CTSNPGLAGGPDTQYF
TRBJ1-1 - TRBV3-1/TRBV3-2 - TGTGCCAGCAGCCACCAGAGTAGTTGGGTTGGCACTGAAGCTTTCTTT CASSHQSSWVGTEAFF
TRBJ2-3 - TRBV29-1 - TGCAGCGTTGGGTGGGCAGGGTTCACAGATACGCAGTATTTT CSVGWAGFTDTQYF
TRBJ2-2 TRBD2 TRBV5-5 - TGTGCCAGCAGCTTGGTACTAGCGGGAGGGATGGCGTACACCGGGGAGCTGTTTTTT CASSLVLAGGMAYTGELFF
TRBJ1-5 - TRBV5-6 - TGTGCCAGCAGCTTGTCCGGGGGAAATCAGCCCCAGCATTTT CASSLSGGNQPQHF
TRBJ2-1 - TRBV25-1 - TGTGCCAGCGGGATAAAGGGGGGGCAGTTCTTC CASGIKGGQFF
TRBJ2-2 TRBD2 TRBV7-2 - TGTGCCAGCAGCTTATCCCTAGCGGGAGTATCCGGGGAGCTGTTTTTT CASSLSLAGVSGELFF
TRBJ1-2 - TRBV19 once TGTGCCAGTAGTATAACTCAGGGGAACTATGGCTACACCTTC CASSITQGNYGYTF